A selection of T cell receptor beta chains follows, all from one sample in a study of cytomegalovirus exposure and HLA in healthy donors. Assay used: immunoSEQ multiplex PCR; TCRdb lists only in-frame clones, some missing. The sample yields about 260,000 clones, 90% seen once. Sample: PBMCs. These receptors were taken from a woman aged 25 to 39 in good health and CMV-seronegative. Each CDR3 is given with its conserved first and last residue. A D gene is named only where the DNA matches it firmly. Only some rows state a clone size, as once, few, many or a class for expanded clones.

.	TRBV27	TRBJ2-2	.	TGTGCCAGCAGTTTATCTCCGCACACCGGGGAGCTGTTTTTT	CASSLSPHTGELFF
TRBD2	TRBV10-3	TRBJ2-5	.	TGTGCCATCAGTGAGTCGGTCCTAGCGGGAAGGAGAGAGACCCAGTACTTC	CAISESVLAGRRETQYF
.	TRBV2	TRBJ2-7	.	TGTGCCAGCAGTGAGGGAACAGCCACCTACGAGCAGTACTTC	CASSEGTATYEQYF
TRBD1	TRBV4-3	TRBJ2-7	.	TGCGCCAGCAGCCAAGATCTTCGGACAGGGGGCTTTGAGCAGTACTTC	CASSQDLRTGGFEQYF
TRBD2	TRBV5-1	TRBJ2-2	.	TGCGCCAGTAAACCACCGGGACTAGCGGGAGTACGGGACACCGGGGAGCTGTTTTTT	CASKPPGLAGVRDTGELFF
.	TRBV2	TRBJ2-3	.	TGTGCCAGCATAACTCGAACTAGCACAGATACGCAGTATTTT	CASITRTSTDTQYF
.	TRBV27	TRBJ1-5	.	TGTGCCAGCAGTTTAGCAGGGTGGGGTCATCAGCCCCAGCATTTT	CASSLAGWGHQPQHF
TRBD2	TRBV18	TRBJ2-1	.	TGTGCCAGCTCACCCTCTAGCGGGAGCTACAATGAGCAGTTCTTC	CASSPSSGSYNEQFF
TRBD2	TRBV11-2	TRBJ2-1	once	TGTGCCAGCAGCTTAGGGTTGCGCGGGAGGGCCGTCAGTGAGCAGTTCTTC	CASSLGLRGRAVSEQFF
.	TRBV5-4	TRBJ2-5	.	TGTGCCAGCAGCCCCGACGCCGGGACCGCCGGGACCCAGTACTTC	CASSPDAGTAGTQYF
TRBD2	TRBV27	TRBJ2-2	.	TGTGCCAGCAGTAAGAGGACTAGCGGGAAGATCCCGAACACCGGGGAGCTGTTTTTT	CASSKRTSGKIPNTGELFF
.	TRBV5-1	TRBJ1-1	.	TGCGCCAGCAGCTTCCAGGGGAACACTGAAGCTTTCTTT	CASSFQGNTEAFF
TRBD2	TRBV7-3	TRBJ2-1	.	TGTGCCAGCAGCTTATCTCTAGCGGCCTCCTACAATGAGCAGTTCTTC	CASSLSLAASYNEQFF
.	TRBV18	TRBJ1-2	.	TGTGCCAGCTCACCAGACGGGGGGACTGGCTACACCTTC	CASSPDGGTGYTF
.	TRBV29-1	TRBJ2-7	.	TGCAGCGGACGGAATACCTACGAGCAGTACTTC	CSGRNTYEQYF
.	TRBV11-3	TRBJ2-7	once	TGTGCCAGCAGCTTATCTTTCGCCTACGAGCAGTACTTC	CASSLSFAYEQYF
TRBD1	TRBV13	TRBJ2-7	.	TGTGCCAGCAGTCCCGAAGGACAGGGGGGTTACGAGCAGTACTTC	CASSPEGQGGYEQYF
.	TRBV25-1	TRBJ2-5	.	TGTGCCAGCAGTGAATTTCGGGTGGGGGAGACCCAGTACTTC	CASSEFRVGETQYF
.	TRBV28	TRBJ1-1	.	TGTGCCAGCAGTGGACACCCGGGGGCTGAAGCTTTCTTT	CASSGHPGAEAFF
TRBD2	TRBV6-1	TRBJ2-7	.	TGTGCCAGCAGTGGAAAGCCGCGGGGACTAGCGGGAGTGCGATACGAGCAGTACTTC	CASSGKPRGLAGVRYEQYF